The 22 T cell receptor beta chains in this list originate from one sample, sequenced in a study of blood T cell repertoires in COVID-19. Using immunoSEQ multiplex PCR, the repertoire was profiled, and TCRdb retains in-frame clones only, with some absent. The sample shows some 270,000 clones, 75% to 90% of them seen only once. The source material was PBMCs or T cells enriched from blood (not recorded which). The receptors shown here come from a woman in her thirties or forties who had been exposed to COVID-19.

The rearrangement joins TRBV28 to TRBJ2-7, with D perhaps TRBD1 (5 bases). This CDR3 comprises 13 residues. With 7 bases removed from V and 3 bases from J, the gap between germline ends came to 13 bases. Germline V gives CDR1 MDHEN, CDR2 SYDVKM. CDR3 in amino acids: CASNSADSYEQYV. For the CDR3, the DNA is TGTGCCAGCAACTCTGCCGACAGCTACGAGCAGTACGTC.

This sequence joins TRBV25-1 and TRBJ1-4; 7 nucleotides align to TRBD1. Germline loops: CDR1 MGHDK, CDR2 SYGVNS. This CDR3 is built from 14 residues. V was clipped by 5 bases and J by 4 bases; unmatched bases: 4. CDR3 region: CASSSRDSNEKLFF. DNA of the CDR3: TGTGCCAGCAGTAGCCGGGACAGTAATGAAAAACTGTTTTTT.

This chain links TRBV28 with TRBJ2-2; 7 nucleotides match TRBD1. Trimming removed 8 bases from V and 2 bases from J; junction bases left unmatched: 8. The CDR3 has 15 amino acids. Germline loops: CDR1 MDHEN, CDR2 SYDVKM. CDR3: CASRSTGVNTGELFF. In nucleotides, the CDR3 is TGTGCCAGCCGCTCAACAGGGGTTAACACCGGGGAGCTGTTTTTT.

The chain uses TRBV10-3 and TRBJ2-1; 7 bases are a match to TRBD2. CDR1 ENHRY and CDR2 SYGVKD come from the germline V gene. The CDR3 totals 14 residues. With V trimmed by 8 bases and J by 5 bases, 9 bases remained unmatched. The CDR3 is CAISSQRDHNEQFF. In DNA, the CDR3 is TGTGCCATCTCGAGTCAGCGGGACCACAATGAGCAGTTCTTC.

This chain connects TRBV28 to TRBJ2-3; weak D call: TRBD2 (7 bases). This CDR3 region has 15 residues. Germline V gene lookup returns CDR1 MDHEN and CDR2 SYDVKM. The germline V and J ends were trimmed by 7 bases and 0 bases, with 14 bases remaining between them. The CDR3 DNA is TGTGCCAGCACCCTGGGGGGGCCCAGCACAGATACGCAGTATTTT. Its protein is CASTLGGPSTDTQYF.

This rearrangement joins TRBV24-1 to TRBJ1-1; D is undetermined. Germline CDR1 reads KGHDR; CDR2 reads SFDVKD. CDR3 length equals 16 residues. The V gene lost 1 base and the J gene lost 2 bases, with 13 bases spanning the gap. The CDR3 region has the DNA TGTGCCACCAGTGATTTCGGGGAGAGCGGAAACACTGAAGCTTTCTTT. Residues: CATSDFGESGNTEAFF.

The CDR3 spells CASSRTTGFNYGYTF. The DNA for the CDR3 is TGTGCCAGTAGCCGGACAACAGGGTTTAACTATGGCTACACCTTC. The chain carries TRBV19 and TRBJ1-2, with D possibly matching TRBD1 (6 bases). V lost 6 bases and J 1 base, leaving 15 bases between the germline ends. The length of the CDR3 is 15 residues. Looked up from germline, CDR1 is LNHDA and CDR2 is SQIVND (reference sequence).

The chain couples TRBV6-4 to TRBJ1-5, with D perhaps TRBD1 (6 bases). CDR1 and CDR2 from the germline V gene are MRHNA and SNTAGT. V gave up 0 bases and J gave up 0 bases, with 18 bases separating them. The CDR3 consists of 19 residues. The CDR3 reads CASSDSESTGTNSNQPQHF. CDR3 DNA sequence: TGTGCCAGCAGTGACTCAGAGTCTACAGGGACCAATAGCAATCAGCCCCAGCATTTT.

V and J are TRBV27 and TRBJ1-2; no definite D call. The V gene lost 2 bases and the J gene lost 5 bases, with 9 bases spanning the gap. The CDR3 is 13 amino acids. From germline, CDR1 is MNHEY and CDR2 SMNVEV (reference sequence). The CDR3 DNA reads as TGTGCCAGCAGTTTAGGCAGGCAGTATGGCTACACCTTC. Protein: CASSLGRQYGYTF.

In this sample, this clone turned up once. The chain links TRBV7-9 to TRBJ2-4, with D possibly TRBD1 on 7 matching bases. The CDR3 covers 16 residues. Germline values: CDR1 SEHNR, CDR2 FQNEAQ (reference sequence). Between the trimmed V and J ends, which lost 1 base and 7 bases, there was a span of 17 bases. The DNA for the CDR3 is TGTGCCAGCAGCTTAGGGACAGGAGGGGGTACGAACATTCAGTACTTC. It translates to CASSLGTGGGTNIQYF.

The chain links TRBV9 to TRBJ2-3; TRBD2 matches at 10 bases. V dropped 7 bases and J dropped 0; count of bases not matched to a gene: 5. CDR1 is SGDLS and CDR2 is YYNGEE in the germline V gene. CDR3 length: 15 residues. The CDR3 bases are TGTGCCAGCCAAGCGGGGGGGCTTAGCACAGATACGCAGTATTTT. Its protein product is CASQAGGLSTDTQYF.

The CDR3 reads CASSRRTGGASEAFF. CDR3 DNA sequence: TGTGCCAGCAGCCGCCGGACAGGGGGAGCTTCTGAAGCTTTCTTT. The rearrangement uses TRBV7-9 and TRBJ1-1; 10 bases align to TRBD1. J lost 6 bases, V lost 5 bases, and 9 bases had no gene match. Germline lookup yields CDR1 SEHNR and CDR2 FQNEAQ (reference sequence). CDR3 length: 15 residues. Drawing the rest from reference TRBV7-9 and TRBJ1-1, the complete variable domain is DTGVSQNPRHKITKRGQNVTFRCDPISEHNRLYWYRQTLGQGPEFLTYFQNEAQLEKSRLLSDRFSAERPKGSFSTLEIQRTEQGDSAMYLCASSRRTGGASEAFFGQGTRLTVV.

The CDR3, as DNA: TGTGCCAGCAGCCACCCCCCGAGGTCCGACGAGCAGTACTTC. As protein: CASSHPPRSDEQYF. V is TRBV14 and J is TRBJ2-7; D unclear. CDR3 length: 14 residues. The V end was cut by 3 bases, the J end by 5 bases, with 14 bases between. The germline V gene encodes CDR1 SGHDN and CDR2 FVKESK.

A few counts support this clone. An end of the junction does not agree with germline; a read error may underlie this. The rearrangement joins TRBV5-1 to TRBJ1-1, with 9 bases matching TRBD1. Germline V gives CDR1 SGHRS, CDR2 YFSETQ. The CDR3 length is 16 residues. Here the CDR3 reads CASSLTGGTVNTEAFF. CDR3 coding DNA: TGTGCCAGCAGCTTGACAGGGGGGACCGTTAACACTGAAGCTTTCTTT.

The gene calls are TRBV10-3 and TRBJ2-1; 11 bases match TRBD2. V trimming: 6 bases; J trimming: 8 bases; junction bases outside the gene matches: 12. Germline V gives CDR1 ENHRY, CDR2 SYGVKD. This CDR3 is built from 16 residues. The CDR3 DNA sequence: TGTGCCATCAGCGAAAGTCTAGCGGGGGGCCCTGATGAGCAGTTCTTC. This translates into CAISESLAGGPDEQFF.

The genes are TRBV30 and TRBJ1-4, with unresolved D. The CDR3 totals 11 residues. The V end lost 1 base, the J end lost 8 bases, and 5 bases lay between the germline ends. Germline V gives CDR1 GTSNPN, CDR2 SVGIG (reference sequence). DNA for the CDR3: TGTGCCTGGAGTGCTCGGGAAAAACTGTTTTTT. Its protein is CAWSAREKLFF.

The CDR3 sequence: CASGQGANYGYTF. CDR3 DNA sequence: TGTGCCAGTGGACAGGGGGCTAACTATGGCTACACCTTC. V usage is TRBV27 and J usage is TRBJ1-2; 10 bases are shared with TRBD1. V shed 9 bases and J 0 bases; nucleotides not matched to a gene: 1. Looked up from germline, CDR1 is MNHEY and CDR2 is SMNVEV (reference sequence). The CDR3 has 13 residues.

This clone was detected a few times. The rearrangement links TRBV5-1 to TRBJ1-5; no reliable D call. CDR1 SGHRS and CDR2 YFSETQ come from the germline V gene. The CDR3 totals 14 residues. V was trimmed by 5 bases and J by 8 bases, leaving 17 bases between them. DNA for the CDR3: TGCGCCAGCAGAGGGCGGCCCGAGGGAGAGCCCCAGCATTTT. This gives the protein CASRGRPEGEPQHF. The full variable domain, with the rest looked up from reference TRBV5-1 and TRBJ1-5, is KAGVTQTPRYLIKTRGQQVTLSCSPISGHRSVSWYQQTPGQGLQFLFEYFSETQRNKGNFPGRFSGRQFSNSRSEMNVSTLELGDSALYLCASRGRPEGEPQHFGDGTRLSIL.

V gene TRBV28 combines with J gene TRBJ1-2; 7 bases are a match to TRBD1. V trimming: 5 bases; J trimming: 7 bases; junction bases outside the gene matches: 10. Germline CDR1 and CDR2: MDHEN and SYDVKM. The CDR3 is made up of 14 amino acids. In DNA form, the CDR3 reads TGTGCCAGCAGTCCCATGGGGACAGTCGGTGGCTACACCTTC. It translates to CASSPMGTVGGYTF.

The CDR3 here is CASSRTSTYEQYV. The CDR3 DNA reads TGTGCCAGCAGCCGGACTAGCACCTACGAGCAGTACGTC. The chain joins TRBV11-2 to TRBJ2-7, with 8 bases aligning to TRBD2. V gave up 5 bases and J gave up 2 bases; unmatched junction bases: 2. The germline gives CDR1 SGHAT, CDR2 FQNNGV. The length of the CDR3 is 13 residues.

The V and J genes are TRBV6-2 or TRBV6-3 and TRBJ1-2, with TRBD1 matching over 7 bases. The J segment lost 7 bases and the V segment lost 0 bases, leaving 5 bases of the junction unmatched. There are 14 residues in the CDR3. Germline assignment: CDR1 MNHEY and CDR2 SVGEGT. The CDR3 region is CASSYSGTVIGYTF. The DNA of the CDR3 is TGTGCCAGCAGTTACTCGGGGACAGTCATTGGCTACACCTTC.

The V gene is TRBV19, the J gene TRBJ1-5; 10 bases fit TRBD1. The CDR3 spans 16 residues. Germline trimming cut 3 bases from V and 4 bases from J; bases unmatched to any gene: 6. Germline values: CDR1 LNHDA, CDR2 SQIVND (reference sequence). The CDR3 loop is CASSIPRTGGNQPQHF. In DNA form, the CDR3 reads TGTGCCAGTAGTATCCCACGGACAGGGGGGAATCAGCCCCAGCATTTT.